This TCR beta chain was sequenced for a study of T cells in Graves' hyperthyroidism and ophthalmopathy. The V and J ends lost 5 bases and 5 bases respectively, with 21 bases between them. The germline V gene encodes CDR1 SGHTA and CDR2 FQGNSA. The CDR3 is 16 residues long. From RNA transcripts, TCR beta CDR3 regions were amplified. Researchers ran a first-round RT-PCR on the TCR CDR3 using the HTBI primer set. TCRdb used MiXCR to reprocess the multiplex PCR reads, holding one entry per CDR3 protein. The table has roughly 580,000 distinct CDR3 sequences, about 45% seen once; the top ten hold roughly 8.2%. Of note for this clonotype: The antigen is not known.

Stability of Graves' hyperthyroidism was defined as absent ophthalmopathy progression within 18 months. Patients aged 18 to 65 had newly diagnosed hyperthyroidism that had lasted under 2 months. Notes on the study in general: Blood samples included most of the expanded thyroid clonotypes exceeding 0.001. A model of 13 V-J features distinguished ophthalmopathy from stable hyperthyroidism.

Specimen: peripheral blood or thyroid tissue (not recorded which). The receptor was derived from a young woman with Graves' hyperthyroidism. The chain couples TRBV7-2 to TRBJ2-5; D assignment may be TRBD1 or TRBD2 (5 bases each). The DNA of the CDR3 is TGTGCCAGCAGCCAGCAGCTGGCCGGGGCCGAGGAGACCCAGTACTTC. Protein sequence: CASSQQLAGAEETQYF.